Here is one T cell receptor (beta chain) with its context. Its matching antigen is unknown. This sample is drawn from a study of graft-versus-host responses after intestinal transplantation. Study-level background: For about three years after anti-thymocyte globulin induction, all recipients took tacrolimus and steroids.

Using immunoSEQ multiplex PCR, the repertoire was profiled, and TCRdb retains in-frame clones only, with some absent. In the table there are roughly 100,000 clones, less than 90% of which are singletons. The CDR3 totals 11 residues. Germline CDR1 and CDR2: MNHEY and SVGAGI. The V end lost 10 bases, the J end lost 7 bases, and 13 bases lay between the germline ends. Findings and limits, study-wide: In patients with graft-donor T cell macrochimerism, allograft graft-versus-host to host-versus-graft clonal ratios were high. GvH clones were identified in recipient marrow, with some first appearing in ileum or blood. With peak circulating GvH clone levels came an association with early post-transplant HvG declines.

The gene calls are TRBV6-5 and TRBJ1-1; D remains unclear. The TCR comes from a human donor who received an intestinal transplant. The source material was unstimulated CD4+ T cells sorted from spleen or lymph node cells, sampled before intestinal transplant. The CDR3 nucleotides are TGTGCCACCGGGCGGCTAGGTGAAGCTTTCTTT. This gives the protein CATGRLGEAFF.